The 19 T cell receptor beta chains presented below share a single source sample, sequenced in a study of siplizumab effects on memory and regulatory T cells. Repertoires were generated with immunoSEQ multiplex PCR, while TCRdb's copy carries only in-frame clones and drops some. The table includes approximately 100,000 clones, 75% to 95% detected once. The material sequenced was CD4+ T cells sorted from blood. These receptors all stem from a human donor in good health. Some clones in this sample may be carry-over from other donors' samples.

This clone was seen just once. V gene TRBV4-1 combines with J gene TRBJ2-1; TRBD1 matches at 9 bases. The CDR3 is made up of 14 amino acids. J lost 7 bases, V lost 2 bases, and 3 bases had no gene match. Germline V lookup: CDR1 MGHRA, CDR2 YSYEKL. CDR3 sequence: CASSQNRGLNEQFF. CDR3 coding DNA: TGCGCCAGCAGCCAAAACAGGGGGCTTAATGAGCAGTTCTTC.

This clone came up a few times. CDR3 nucleotides: TGTGCCAGCACCAACTTTCAGGGGGGCTATGGCTACACCTTC. Translated: CASTNFQGGYGYTF. The rearrangement uses TRBV27 and TRBJ1-2; 7 nucleotides line up with TRBD1. The CDR3 runs 14 residues. CDR1 is MNHEY, CDR2 SMNVEV, per germline (reference sequence). Trimming at V came to 7 bases and at J to 4 bases, leaving 9 bases not matched to a gene.

V gene TRBV28 combines with J gene TRBJ1-1; 8 nucleotides agree with TRBD1. V shed 6 bases and J 4 bases; nucleotides not matched to a gene: 4. The CDR3 loop spans 13 amino acids. Germline CDR1 is MDHEN and CDR2 is SYDVKM. The CDR3 DNA reads TGTGCCAGCAGGCTGCAGGGGGCCACTGAAGCTTTCTTT. Its protein product is CASRLQGATEAFF.

The V and J genes are TRBV29-1 and TRBJ2-3; 13 bases map to TRBD2. From germline, CDR1 is SQVTM and CDR2 ANQGSEA. The CDR3 has 13 amino acids. The trim removed 7 bases at V and 7 bases at J, leaving 5 bases unmatched. The CDR3 nucleotides are TGCAGCGGGGGGACTAGCGGGGTATATACGCAGTATTTT. This encodes CSGGTSGVYTQYF.

This chain joins TRBV7-9 and TRBJ2-2; perhaps D is TRBD1 or TRBD2 (5 bases each). V lost 8 bases and J lost 3, with 19 bases in between. The CDR3 runs to 16 residues. In germline, CDR1 is SEHNR, CDR2 FQNEAQ (reference sequence). CDR3 nucleotides: TGTGCCAGCGCATCACCTCTTGGGGGAGACACCGGGGAGCTGTTTTTT. This gives the protein CASASPLGGDTGELFF.

The rearrangement uses TRBV7-3 and TRBJ2-3; 9 bases line up with TRBD2. Germline CDR1 reads SGHTA; CDR2 reads FQGTGA. J gave up 6 bases and V 6 bases, and 7 bases lay outside the gene matches. The CDR3 covers 14 residues. CDR3 sequence: CASRSSGSADTQYF. The CDR3 nucleotides read TGTGCCAGCAGGAGTAGCGGGAGTGCGGATACGCAGTATTTT.

The chain links TRBV4-1 to TRBJ1-2, with D tentatively TRBD1 (6 bases). V lost 5 bases to trimming and J lost 4 bases, with 17 bases between them. Germline V lookup: CDR1 MGHRA, CDR2 YSYEKL. CDR3 length equals 15 residues. CDR3 coding DNA: TGCGCCAGCAGCGGCGTAGGGGGACCGATCTATGGCTACACCTTC. As protein: CASSGVGGPIYGYTF.

This clone was found once. This chain connects TRBV29-1 to TRBJ2-1; maybe TRBD2 (5 bases). This CDR3 is 12 amino acids long. V dropped 4 bases and J dropped 5 bases, with 9 bases sitting between them. Per germline, CDR1 SQVTM and CDR2 ANQGSEA. CDR3 coding DNA: TGCAGCGTTGCCCCTAGCAACAATGAGCAGTTCTTC. Translating gives CSVAPSNNEQFF.

The V and J genes are TRBV28 and TRBJ2-1, with D uncertain. In germline, CDR1 is MDHEN, CDR2 SYDVKM. The V gene lost 0 bases and the J gene lost 7 bases, with 7 bases spanning the gap. The CDR3 covers 13 residues. In DNA, the CDR3 is TGTGCCAGCAGTTTATGGGCTCTTAATGAGCAGTTCTTC. It codes for CASSLWALNEQFF. The variable domain in full, completed from reference TRBV28 and TRBJ2-1, reads DVKVTQSSRYLVKRTGEKVFLECVQDMDHENMFWYRQDPGLGLRLIYFSYDVKMKEKGDIPEGYSVSREKKERFSLILESASTNQTSMYLCASSLWALNEQFFGPGTRLTVL.

The chain uses TRBV2 and TRBJ2-1, with 9 bases matching TRBD2. The CDR3 length is 15 residues. CDR1 and CDR2 from the germline V gene are SNHLY and FYNNEI. V dropped 6 bases and J dropped 5; count of bases not matched to a gene: 8. CDR3 sequence reads: CASRLASGKHNEQFF. CDR3 DNA sequence: TGTGCCAGCAGGCTGGCTAGCGGGAAACACAATGAGCAGTTCTTC. Full variable domain (remainder filled in from reference TRBV2 and TRBJ2-1): EPEVTQTPSHQVTQMGQEVILRCVPISNHLYFYWYRQILGQKVEFLVSFYNNEISEKSEIFDDQFSVERPDGSNFTLKIRSTKLEDSAMYFCASRLASGKHNEQFFGPGTRLTVL.

The V gene is TRBV5-1, the J gene TRBJ1-2, with D possibly being TRBD1 (5 bases). With 1 base removed from V and 2 bases from J, the gap between germline ends came to 12 bases. Germline values: CDR1 SGHRS, CDR2 YFSETQ. The CDR3 has 15 residues. In DNA, the CDR3 is TGCGCCAGCAGCTTGAGGGTGCAGGGCAACTATGGCTACACCTTC. Its translation: CASSLRVQGNYGYTF. The full variable domain, with the rest looked up from reference TRBV5-1 and TRBJ1-2, is KAGVTQTPRYLIKTRGQQVTLSCSPISGHRSVSWYQQTPGQGLQFLFEYFSETQRNKGNFPGRFSGRQFSNSRSEMNVSTLELGDSALYLCASSLRVQGNYGYTFGSGTRLTVV.

The chain couples TRBV2 to TRBJ2-7; D gene ambiguous. This CDR3 has 11 amino acids. V lost 4 bases to trimming and J lost 6 bases, with 7 bases between them. Germline CDR1 SNHLY, CDR2 FYNNEI. CDR3 amino acids: CASSAPGEQYF. CDR3 DNA sequence: TGTGCCAGCAGTGCCCCAGGCGAGCAGTACTTC.

This chain joins TRBV19 and TRBJ2-3; TRBD1 agrees at 8 bases. The CDR3 covers 16 residues. The junction had 11 bases not matched to a gene; V was cut back by 5 bases and J by 4 bases. CDR1 is LNHDA and CDR2 is SQIVND in the germline V gene (reference sequence). CDR3 nucleotide sequence: TGTGCCAGTAGTCCACGGACAGGGAATGCAGCAGATACGCAGTATTTT. Protein: CASSPRTGNAADTQYF.

This clone was detected only once. The chain uses TRBV9 and TRBJ2-2, with 8 nucleotides matching TRBD1. Germline assignment: CDR1 SGDLS and CDR2 YYNGEE. The CDR3 runs to 15 residues. The V segment lost 4 bases and the J segment 4 bases; nucleotides outside the gene matches: 6. The CDR3: CASSPGTGTTGELFF. In DNA, the CDR3 is TGTGCCAGCAGCCCCGGGACAGGAACCACCGGGGAGCTGTTTTTT.

About this clone itself: The junction and the germline gene differ at one end; a read error may be behind it. The chain recombines TRBV30 with TRBJ2-5; no reliable D call. This CDR3 has 12 amino acids. Germline CDR1 GTSNPN, CDR2 SVGIG (reference sequence). CDR3 bases: TGTGCCTGGAGTCGGCAGCAAGGGACCCAGTACTTC. Translating it yields CAWSRQQGTQYF.

This rearrangement joins TRBV5-1 to TRBJ1-4; D perhaps matches TRBD1 (5 bases). V dropped 7 bases and J dropped 5 bases, with 15 bases sitting between them. The germline gives CDR1 SGHRS, CDR2 YFSETQ. This CDR3 region has 14 residues. The CDR3 loop is CASGTGTVNEKLFF. The CDR3 nucleotides are TGCGCCAGCGGAACCGGGACGGTGAATGAAAAACTGTTTTTT.

This rearrangement joins TRBV2 to TRBJ2-2, with no clear D. Germline V gene data show CDR1 as SNHLY and CDR2 as FYNNEI. The CDR3 extends over 14 amino acids. Trimming stripped 6 bases from V and 5 bases from J, with 13 bases between. Here the CDR3 DNA reads TGTGCCAGCAGGGTAATAGTGGCAACCGGGGAGCTGTTTTTT. Protein product: CASRVIVATGELFF.

V is TRBV18 and J is TRBJ1-2; D is perhaps TRBD1 (5 bases). The germline gives CDR1 KGHSH, CDR2 LQKENI. The V and J ends lost 3 bases and 7 bases respectively, with 12 bases between them. This CDR3 has 13 amino acids. CDR3 sequence reads: CASSPDRSAGYTF. The CDR3 nucleotides are TGTGCCAGCTCACCCGACAGATCTGCTGGCTACACCTTC.

This rearrangement joins TRBV5-1 to TRBJ1-1, with D maybe TRBD1 (5 bases). V was pared by 0 bases and J by 5 bases, with 14 bases between. This CDR3 contains 15 residues. CDR1 and CDR2 (germline): SGHRS, YFSETQ. In DNA form, the CDR3 reads TGCGCCAGCAGCTTGGAATTCGGGGGGTCGACTGAAGCTTTCTTT. Translated, it gives CASSLEFGGSTEAFF.